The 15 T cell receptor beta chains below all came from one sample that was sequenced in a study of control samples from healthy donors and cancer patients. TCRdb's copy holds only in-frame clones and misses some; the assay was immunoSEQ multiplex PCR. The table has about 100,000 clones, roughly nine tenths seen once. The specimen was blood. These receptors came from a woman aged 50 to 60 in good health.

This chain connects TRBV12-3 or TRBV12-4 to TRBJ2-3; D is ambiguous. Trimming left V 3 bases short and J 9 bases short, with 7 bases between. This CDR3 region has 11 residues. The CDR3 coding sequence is TGTGCCAGCAGTTTCAGTGGGACGCAGTATTTT. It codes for CASSFSGTQYF.

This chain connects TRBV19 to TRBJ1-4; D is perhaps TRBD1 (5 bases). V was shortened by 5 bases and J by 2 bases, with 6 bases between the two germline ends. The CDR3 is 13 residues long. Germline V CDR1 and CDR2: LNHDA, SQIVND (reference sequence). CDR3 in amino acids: CASSGGTNEKLFF. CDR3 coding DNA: TGTGCCAGTAGTGGGGGGACTAATGAAAAACTGTTTTTT.

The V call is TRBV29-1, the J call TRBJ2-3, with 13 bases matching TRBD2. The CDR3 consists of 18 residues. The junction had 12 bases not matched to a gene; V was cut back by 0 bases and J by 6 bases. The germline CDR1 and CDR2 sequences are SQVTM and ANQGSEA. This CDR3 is CSVEDRGLAGKRGDTQYF. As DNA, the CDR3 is TGCAGCGTTGAAGATAGGGGACTAGCGGGAAAACGGGGGGATACGCAGTATTTT.

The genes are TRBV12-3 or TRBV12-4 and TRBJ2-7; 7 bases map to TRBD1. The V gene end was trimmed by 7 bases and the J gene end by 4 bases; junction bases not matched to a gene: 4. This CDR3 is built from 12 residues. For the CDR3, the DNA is TGTGCCAGCATCAAACAGGGGTACGAGCAGTACGTC. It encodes CASIKQGYEQYV.

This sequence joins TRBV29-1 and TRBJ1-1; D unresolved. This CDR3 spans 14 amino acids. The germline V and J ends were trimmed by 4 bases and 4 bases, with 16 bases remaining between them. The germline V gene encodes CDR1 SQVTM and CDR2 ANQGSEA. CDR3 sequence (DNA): TGCAGCGTTGTGAACGAGGCGGGATTCACTGAAGCTTTCTTT. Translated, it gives CSVVNEAGFTEAFF.

The CDR3 here is CASSSDADTQYF. The CDR3 DNA reads TGTGCCAGCAGTTCCGATGCGGATACGCAGTATTTT. V and J are TRBV9 and TRBJ2-3; D ambiguous. The V end lost 5 bases, the J end lost 6 bases, and 10 bases lay between the germline ends. This CDR3 spans 12 amino acids. Germline loops: CDR1 SGDLS, CDR2 YYNGEE.

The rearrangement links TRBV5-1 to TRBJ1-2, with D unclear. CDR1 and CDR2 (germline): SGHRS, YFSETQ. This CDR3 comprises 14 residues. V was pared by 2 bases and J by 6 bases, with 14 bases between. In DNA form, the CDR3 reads TGCGCCAGCAGCTTCCGTTTGGGGAATGATGGCTACACCTTC. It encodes CASSFRLGNDGYTF. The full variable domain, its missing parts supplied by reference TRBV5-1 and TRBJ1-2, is KAGVTQTPRYLIKTRGQQVTLSCSPISGHRSVSWYQQTPGQGLQFLFEYFSETQRNKGNFPGRFSGRQFSNSRSEMNVSTLELGDSALYLCASSFRLGNDGYTFGSGTRLTVV.

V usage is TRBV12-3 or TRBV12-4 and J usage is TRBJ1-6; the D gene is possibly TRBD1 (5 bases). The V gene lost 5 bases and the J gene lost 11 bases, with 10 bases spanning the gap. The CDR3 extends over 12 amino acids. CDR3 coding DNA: TGTGCCAGCAGTCGGGACGGTCCACCCCTCCACTTT. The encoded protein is CASSRDGPPLHF.

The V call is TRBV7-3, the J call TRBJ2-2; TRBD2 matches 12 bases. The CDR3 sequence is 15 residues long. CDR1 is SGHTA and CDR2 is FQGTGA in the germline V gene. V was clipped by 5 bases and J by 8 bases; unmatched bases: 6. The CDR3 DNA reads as TGTGCCAGCAGCCCGAGGACTAGCGGGATTGGGGAGCTGTTTTTT. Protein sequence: CASSPRTSGIGELFF.

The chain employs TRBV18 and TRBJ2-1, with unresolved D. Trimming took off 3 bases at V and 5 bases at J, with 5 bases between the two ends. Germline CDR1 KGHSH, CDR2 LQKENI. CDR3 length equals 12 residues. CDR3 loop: CASSPYNNEQFF. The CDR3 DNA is TGTGCCAGCTCACCCTATAACAATGAGCAGTTCTTC.

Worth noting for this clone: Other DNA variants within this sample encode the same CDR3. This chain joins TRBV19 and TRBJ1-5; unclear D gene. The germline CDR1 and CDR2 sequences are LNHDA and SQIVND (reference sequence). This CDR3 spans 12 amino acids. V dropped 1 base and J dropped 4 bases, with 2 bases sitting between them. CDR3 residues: CASSIGNQPQHF. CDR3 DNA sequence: TGTGCCAGTAGTATAGGGAATCAGCCCCAGCATTTT.

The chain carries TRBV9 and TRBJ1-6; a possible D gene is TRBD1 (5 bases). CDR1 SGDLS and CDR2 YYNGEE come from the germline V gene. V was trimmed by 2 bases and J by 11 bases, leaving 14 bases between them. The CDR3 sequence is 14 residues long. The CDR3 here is CASSVGAASTPLHF. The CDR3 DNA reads TGTGCCAGCAGCGTCGGGGCAGCCTCTACACCCCTCCACTTT.

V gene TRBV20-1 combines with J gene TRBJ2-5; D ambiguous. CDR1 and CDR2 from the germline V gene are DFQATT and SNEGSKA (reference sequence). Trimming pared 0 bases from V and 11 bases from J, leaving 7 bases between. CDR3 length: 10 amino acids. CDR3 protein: CSARDLVQYF. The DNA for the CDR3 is TGCAGTGCTAGAGATCTTGTTCAGTACTTC.

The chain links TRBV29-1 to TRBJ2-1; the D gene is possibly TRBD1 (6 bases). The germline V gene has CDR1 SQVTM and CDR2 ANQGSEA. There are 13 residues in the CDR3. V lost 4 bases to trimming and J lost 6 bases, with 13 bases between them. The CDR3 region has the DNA TGCAGCGTTGGGTCCGGACAGCTCAATGAGCAGTTCTTC. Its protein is CSVGSGQLNEQFF.

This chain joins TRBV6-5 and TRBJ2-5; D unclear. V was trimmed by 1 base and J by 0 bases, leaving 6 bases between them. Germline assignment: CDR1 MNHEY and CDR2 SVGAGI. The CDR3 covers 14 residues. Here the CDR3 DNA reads TGTGCCAGCAGTTACTTAGCTAACCAAGAGACCCAGTACTTC. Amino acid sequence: CASSYLANQETQYF.